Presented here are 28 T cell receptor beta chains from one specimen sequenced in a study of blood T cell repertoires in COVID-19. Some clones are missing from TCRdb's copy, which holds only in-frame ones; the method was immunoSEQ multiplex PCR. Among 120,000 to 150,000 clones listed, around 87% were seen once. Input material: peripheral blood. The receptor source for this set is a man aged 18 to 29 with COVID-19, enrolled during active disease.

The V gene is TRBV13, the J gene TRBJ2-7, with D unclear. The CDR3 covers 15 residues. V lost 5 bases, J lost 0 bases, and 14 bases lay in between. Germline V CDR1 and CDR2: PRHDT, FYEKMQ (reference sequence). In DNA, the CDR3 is TGTGCCAGCAGCCACCGCACACGGAGCTCCTACGAGCAGTACTTC. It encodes CASSHRTRSSYEQYF.

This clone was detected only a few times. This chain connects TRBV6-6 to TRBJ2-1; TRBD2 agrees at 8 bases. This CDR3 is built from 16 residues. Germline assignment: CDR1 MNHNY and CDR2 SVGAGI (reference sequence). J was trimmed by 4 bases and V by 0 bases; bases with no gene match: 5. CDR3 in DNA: TGTGCCAGCAGTTACTCGGGGCTAGCGGGTTACAATGAGCAGTTCTTC. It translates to CASSYSGLAGYNEQFF.

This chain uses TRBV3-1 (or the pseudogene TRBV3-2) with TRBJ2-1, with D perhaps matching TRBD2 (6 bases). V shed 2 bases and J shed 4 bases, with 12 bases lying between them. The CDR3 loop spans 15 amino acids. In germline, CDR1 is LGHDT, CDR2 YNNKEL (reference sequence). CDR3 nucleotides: TGTGCCAGCAGCCAACCTAGCGTAGCTTACAATGAGCAGTTCTTC. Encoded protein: CASSQPSVAYNEQFF.

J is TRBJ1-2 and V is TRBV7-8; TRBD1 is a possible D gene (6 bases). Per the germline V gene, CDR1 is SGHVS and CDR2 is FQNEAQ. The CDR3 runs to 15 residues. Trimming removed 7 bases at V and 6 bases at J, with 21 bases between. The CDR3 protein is CASTERGGFGDGYTF. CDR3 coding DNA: TGTGCCAGCACGGAACGGGGGGGCTTTGGGGATGGCTACACCTTC.

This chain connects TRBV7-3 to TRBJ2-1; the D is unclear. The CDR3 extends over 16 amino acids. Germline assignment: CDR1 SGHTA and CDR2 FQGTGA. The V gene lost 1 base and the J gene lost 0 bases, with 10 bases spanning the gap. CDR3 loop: CASSLRRGDSYNEQFF. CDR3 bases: TGTGCCAGCAGCTTAAGGCGCGGCGACTCCTACAATGAGCAGTTCTTC.

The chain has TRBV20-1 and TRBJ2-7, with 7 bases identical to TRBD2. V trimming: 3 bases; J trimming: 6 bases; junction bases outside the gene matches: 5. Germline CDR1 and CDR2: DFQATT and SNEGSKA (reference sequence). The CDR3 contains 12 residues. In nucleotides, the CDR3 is TGCAGTGCTAGTCTAGCGGTGGGCGAGCAGTACTTC. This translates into CSASLAVGEQYF.

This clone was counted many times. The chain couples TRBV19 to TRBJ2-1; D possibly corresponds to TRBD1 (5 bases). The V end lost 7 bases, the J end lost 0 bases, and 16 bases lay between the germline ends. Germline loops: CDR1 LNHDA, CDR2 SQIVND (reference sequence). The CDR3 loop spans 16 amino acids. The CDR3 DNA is TGTGCCAGTACCCCATCCTATGACAGCTCCTACAATGAGCAGTTCTTC. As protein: CASTPSYDSSYNEQFF.

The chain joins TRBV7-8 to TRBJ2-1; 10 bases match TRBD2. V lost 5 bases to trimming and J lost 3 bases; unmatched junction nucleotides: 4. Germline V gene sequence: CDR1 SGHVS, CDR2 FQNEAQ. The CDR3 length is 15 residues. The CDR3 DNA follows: TGTGCCAGCAGCCCCCGACTAGCGGGCTACAATGAGCAGTTCTTC. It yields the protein CASSPRLAGYNEQFF. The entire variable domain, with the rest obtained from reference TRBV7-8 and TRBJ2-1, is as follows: GAGVSQSPRYKVAKRGQDVALRCDPISGHVSLFWYQQALGQGPEFLTYFQNEAQLDKSGLPSDRFFAERPEGSVSTLKIQRTQQEDSAVYLCASSPRLAGYNEQFFGPGTRLTVL.

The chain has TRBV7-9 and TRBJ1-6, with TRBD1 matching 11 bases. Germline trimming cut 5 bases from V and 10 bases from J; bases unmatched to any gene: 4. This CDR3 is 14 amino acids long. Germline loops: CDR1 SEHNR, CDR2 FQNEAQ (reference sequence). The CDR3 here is CASSVGQGDSPLHF. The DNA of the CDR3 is TGTGCCAGCAGCGTGGGACAGGGGGACTCACCCCTCCACTTT.

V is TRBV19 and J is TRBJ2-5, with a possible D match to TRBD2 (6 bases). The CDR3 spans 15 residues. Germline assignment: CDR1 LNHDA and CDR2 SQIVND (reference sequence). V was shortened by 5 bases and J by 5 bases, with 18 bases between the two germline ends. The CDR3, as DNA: TGTGCCAGTAGTGATTCACCGGGAGTGGGGGAGACCCAGTACTTC. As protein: CASSDSPGVGETQYF.

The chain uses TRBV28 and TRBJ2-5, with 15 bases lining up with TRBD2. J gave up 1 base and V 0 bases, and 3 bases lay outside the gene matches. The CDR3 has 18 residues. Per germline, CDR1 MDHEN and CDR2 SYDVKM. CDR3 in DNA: TGTGCCAGCAGTTTATGGGGACTAGCGGGAGGACGCCAAGAGACCCAGTACTTC. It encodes CASSLWGLAGGRQETQYF. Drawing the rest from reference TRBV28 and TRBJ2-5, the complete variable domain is DVKVTQSSRYLVKRTGEKVFLECVQDMDHENMFWYRQDPGLGLRLIYFSYDVKMKEKGDIPEGYSVSREKKERFSLILESASTNQTSMYLCASSLWGLAGGRQETQYFGPGTRLLVL.

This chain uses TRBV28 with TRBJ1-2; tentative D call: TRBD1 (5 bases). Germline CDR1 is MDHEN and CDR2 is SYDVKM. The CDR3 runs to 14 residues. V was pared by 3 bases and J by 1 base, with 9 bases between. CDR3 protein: CASSFWGLNYGYTF. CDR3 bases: TGTGCCAGCAGTTTCTGGGGACTTAACTATGGCTACACCTTC.

This chain's CDR3 is CATSDARVGYGYTF. CDR3 nucleotide sequence: TGTGCCACCAGTGATGCCAGGGTAGGCTATGGCTACACCTTC. This chain joins TRBV24-1 and TRBJ1-2, with D maybe TRBD1 (5 bases). The V end was cut by 3 bases, the J end by 4 bases, with 11 bases between. CDR1 KGHDR and CDR2 SFDVKD come from the germline V gene. The length of the CDR3 is 14 residues.

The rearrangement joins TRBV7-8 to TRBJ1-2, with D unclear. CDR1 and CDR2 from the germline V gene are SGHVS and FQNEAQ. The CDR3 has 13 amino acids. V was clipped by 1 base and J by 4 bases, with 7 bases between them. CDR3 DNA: TGTGCCAGCAGCTTAGTCGCGCGCTATGGCTACACCTTC. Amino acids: CASSLVARYGYTF.

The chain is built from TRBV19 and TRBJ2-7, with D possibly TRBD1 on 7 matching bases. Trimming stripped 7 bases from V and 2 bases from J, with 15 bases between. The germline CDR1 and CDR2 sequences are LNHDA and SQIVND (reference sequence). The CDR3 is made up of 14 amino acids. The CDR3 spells CASKEGAAPYEQYF. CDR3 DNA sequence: TGTGCCAGTAAGGAGGGGGCAGCCCCCTACGAGCAGTACTTC.

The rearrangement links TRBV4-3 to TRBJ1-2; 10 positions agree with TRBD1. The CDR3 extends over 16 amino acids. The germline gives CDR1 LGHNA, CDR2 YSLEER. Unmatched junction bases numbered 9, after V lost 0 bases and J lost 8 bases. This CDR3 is CASSQEEDRGSGGYTF. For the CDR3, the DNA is TGCGCCAGCAGCCAAGAGGAGGACAGGGGGTCGGGAGGCTACACCTTC.

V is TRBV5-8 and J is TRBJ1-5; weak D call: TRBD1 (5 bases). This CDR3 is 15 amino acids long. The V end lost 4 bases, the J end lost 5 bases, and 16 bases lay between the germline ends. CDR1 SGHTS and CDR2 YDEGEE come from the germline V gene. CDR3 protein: CASSTWDSSDQPQHF. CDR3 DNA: TGTGCCAGCAGCACGTGGGACTCCTCGGATCAGCCCCAGCATTTT. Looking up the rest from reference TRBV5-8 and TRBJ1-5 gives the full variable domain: EAGVTQSPTHLIKTRGQQATLRCSPISGHTSVYWYQQALGLGLQFLLWYDEGEERNRGNFPPRFSGRQFPNYSSELNVNALELEDSALYLCASSTWDSSDQPQHFGDGTRLSIL.

CDR3: CASNSQSHTEAFF. CDR3 DNA: TGTGCCAGCAATTCGCAGTCGCACACTGAAGCTTTCTTT. This sequence joins TRBV6-5 and TRBJ1-1, with no clear D. The V and J ends lost 7 bases and 3 bases respectively, with 12 bases between them. The CDR3 totals 13 residues. The germline V gene encodes CDR1 MNHEY and CDR2 SVGAGI.

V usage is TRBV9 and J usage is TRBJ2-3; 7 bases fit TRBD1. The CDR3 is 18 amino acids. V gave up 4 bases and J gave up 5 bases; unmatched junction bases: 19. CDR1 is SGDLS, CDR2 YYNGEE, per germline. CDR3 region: CASSNKQGTGEVRDTQYF. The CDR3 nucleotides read TGTGCCAGCAGCAATAAACAGGGGACCGGCGAGGTCCGAGATACGCAGTATTTT.

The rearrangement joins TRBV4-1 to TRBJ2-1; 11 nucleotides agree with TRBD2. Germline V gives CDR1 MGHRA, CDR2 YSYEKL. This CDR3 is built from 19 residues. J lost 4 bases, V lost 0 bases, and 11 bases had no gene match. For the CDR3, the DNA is TGCGCCAGCAGCCAAGATTGGCTAGCGGGAGGTTCCCCTTACAATGAGCAGTTCTTC. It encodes CASSQDWLAGGSPYNEQFF.

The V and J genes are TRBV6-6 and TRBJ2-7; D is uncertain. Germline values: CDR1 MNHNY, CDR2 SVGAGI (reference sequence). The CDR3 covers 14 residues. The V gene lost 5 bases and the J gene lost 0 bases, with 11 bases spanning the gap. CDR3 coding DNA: TGTGCCAGCAGTCCCCCTAGATCCTCCTACGAGCAGTACTTC. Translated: CASSPPRSSYEQYF.

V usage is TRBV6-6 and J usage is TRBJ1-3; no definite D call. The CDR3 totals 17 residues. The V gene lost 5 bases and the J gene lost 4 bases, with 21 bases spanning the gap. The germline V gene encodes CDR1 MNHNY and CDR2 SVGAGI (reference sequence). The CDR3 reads CASSPGLGPMKGNTIYF. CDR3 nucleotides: TGTGCCAGCAGTCCCGGACTCGGGCCCATGAAAGGAAACACCATATATTTT.

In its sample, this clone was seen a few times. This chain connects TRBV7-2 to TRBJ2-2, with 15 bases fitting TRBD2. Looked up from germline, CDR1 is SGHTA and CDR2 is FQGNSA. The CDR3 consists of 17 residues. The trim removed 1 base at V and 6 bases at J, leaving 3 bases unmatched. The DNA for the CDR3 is TGTGCCAGCAGCTTAGAAGGGACTAGCGGGAGGTCCGGGGAGCTGTTTTTT. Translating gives CASSLEGTSGRSGELFF.

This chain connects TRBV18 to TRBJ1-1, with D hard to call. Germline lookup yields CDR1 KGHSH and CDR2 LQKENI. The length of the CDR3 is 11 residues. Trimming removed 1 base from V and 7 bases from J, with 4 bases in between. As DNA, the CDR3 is TGTGCCAGCTCACCACAGAGTGAAGCTTTCTTT. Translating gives CASSPQSEAFF.

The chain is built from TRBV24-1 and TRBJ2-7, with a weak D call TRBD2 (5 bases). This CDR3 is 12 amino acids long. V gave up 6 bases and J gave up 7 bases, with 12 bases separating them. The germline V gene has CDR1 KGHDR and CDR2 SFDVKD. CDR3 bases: TGTGCCACCAGTTTAGGATCGGGGGAGCAGTACTTC. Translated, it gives CATSLGSGEQYF.

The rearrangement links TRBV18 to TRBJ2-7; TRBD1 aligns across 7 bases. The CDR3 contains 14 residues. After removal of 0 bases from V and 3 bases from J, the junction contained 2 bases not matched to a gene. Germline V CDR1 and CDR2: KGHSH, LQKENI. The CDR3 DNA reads TGTGCCAGCTCACCACCGACAGGGCGCTACGAGCAGTACTTC. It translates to CASSPPTGRYEQYF.

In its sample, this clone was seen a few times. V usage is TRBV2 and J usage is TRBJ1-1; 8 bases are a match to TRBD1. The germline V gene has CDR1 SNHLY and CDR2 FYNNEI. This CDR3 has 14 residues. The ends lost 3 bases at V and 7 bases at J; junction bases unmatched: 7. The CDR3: CASSDPGGRIEAFF. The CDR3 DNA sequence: TGTGCCAGCAGTGATCCAGGGGGCAGAATTGAAGCTTTCTTT. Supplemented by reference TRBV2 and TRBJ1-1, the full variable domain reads EPEVTQTPSHQVTQMGQEVILRCVPISNHLYFYWYRQILGQKVEFLVSFYNNEISEKSEIFDDQFSVERPDGSNFTLKIRSTKLEDSAMYFCASSDPGGRIEAFFGQGTRLTVV.

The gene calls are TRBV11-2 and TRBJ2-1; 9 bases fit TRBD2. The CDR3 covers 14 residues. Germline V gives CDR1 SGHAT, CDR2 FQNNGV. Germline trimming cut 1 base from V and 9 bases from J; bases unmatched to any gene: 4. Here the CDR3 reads CASSLVSGSGEQFF. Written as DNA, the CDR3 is TGTGCCAGCAGCTTAGTTAGCGGGAGTGGTGAGCAGTTCTTC. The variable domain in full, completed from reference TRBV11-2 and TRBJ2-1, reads EAGVAQSPRYKIIEKRQSVAFWCNPISGHATLYWYQQILGQGPKLLIQFQNNGVVDDSQLPKDRFSAERLKGVDSTLKIQPAKLEDSAVYLCASSLVSGSGEQFFGPGTRLTVL.